A single sample is the source of the 5 T cell receptor beta chains below, sequenced in a study of blood T cell repertoires in COVID-19. Sequenced by immunoSEQ multiplex PCR; TCRdb stores in-frame clones only, minus some. The sample contains around 190,000 clones, about four fifths of which appear only once. Sequencing used peripheral blood. The receptors derive from a man aged 60 to 75 with acute or convalescent COVID-19.

The chain recombines TRBV6-4 with TRBJ1-1; D gene uncertain. Trimming stripped 6 bases from V and 6 bases from J, with 17 bases between. Germline V CDR1 and CDR2: MRHNA, SNTAGT. The CDR3 runs to 14 residues. The DNA of the CDR3 is TGTGCCAGCAGACGGGGAAAGGGTACCGCTGAAGCTTTCTTT. Translating it yields CASRRGKGTAEAFF.

The chain recombines TRBV5-3 with TRBJ1-5; D call uncertain. TRBV5-3 is given ORF status, its function remaining uncertain. V shed 0 bases and J shed 0 bases, with 10 bases lying between them. This CDR3 is 16 amino acids long. CDR3 sequence reads: CARSLVPPGSNQPQHF. The CDR3 DNA is TGTGCCAGAAGCTTGGTTCCTCCAGGTAGCAATCAGCCCCAGCATTTT.

This clone has a single count. CDR3 sequence: CASSQEGERGGNTIYF. As DNA, the CDR3 is TGCGCCAGCAGCCAAGAAGGTGAACGGGGTGGAAACACCATATATTTT. The chain couples TRBV4-3 to TRBJ1-3; D is unresolved. With 0 bases removed from V and 3 bases from J, the gap between germline ends came to 12 bases. Germline-derived CDR1 and CDR2 are LGHNA and YSLEER. This CDR3 has 16 residues.

The CDR3 protein is CASSQDNLGQRDSPLHF. CDR3 coding DNA: TGTGCCAGCAGCCAAGATAATCTGGGACAACGCGATTCACCCCTCCACTTT. V usage is TRBV3-1 (or the pseudogene TRBV3-2) and J usage is TRBJ1-6; possible D gene TRBD1, 6 bases. V dropped 0 bases and J dropped 8 bases, with 17 bases sitting between them. The germline gives CDR1 LGHDT, CDR2 YNNKEL (reference sequence). CDR3 length: 17 amino acids.

This rearrangement joins TRBV9 to TRBJ2-1; TRBD2 matches 11 bases. The CDR3 has 15 amino acids. V was pared by 1 base and J by 8 bases, with 5 bases of the junction left unmatched. The germline gives CDR1 SGDLS, CDR2 YYNGEE. CDR3 loop: CASSVSASGGHEQFF. The CDR3, as DNA: TGTGCCAGCAGCGTATCGGCTAGCGGGGGGCATGAGCAGTTCTTC.